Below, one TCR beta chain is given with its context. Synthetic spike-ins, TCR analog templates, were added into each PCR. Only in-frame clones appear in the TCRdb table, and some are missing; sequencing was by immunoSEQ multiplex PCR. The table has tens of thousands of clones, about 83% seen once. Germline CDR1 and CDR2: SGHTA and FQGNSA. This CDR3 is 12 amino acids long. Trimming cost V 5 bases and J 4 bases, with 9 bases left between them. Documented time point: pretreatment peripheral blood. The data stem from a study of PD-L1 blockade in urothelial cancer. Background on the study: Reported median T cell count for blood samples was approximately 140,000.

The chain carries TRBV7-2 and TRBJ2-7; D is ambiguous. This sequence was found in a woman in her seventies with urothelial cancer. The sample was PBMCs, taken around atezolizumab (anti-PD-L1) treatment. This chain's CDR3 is CASSIVVYEQYF. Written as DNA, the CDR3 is TGTGCCAGCAGCATAGTAGTTTACGAGCAGTACTTC.